These 2 T cell receptor beta chains were sequenced from one sample in a study of cytomegalovirus exposure and HLA in healthy donors. With 60 Vbeta and 13 Jbeta primers, the PCR was carried out. TCRdb's copy holds only in-frame clones and misses some; the assay was immunoSEQ multiplex PCR. The sample has 95,000 to 150,000 clones; 75% to 90% are singletons. The sample was PBMCs. All receptors derive from a man aged 25-45 years in good health and CMV-seronegative.

The chain employs TRBV6-6 and TRBJ2-7; 9 bases map to TRBD1. CDR3 length equals 14 residues. The V gene's germline CDR1 is MNHNY and CDR2 SVGAGI (reference sequence). Trimming cost V 5 bases and J 6 bases; bases outside gene matches: 8. The CDR3 DNA is TGTGCCAGCAGTGGACAGGGGACGGTCGGCGAGCAGTACTTC. It codes for CASSGQGTVGEQYF.

The rearrangement uses TRBV6-1 and TRBJ1-4; a weak D match, TRBD1 (6 bases). The germline V gene encodes CDR1 MNHNS and CDR2 SASEGT. The CDR3 totals 14 residues. Trimming shortened V by 4 bases and J by 7 bases, and 13 bases separated the two germline ends. The DNA for the CDR3 is TGTGCCAGCAGTGTTACAGGGACGGTTGAAAAACTGTTTTTT. Residues: CASSVTGTVEKLFF.